One and the same sample provided the 3 T cell receptor beta chains below, sequenced in a study of human T cells and chemical hapten exposure. TCRdb itself ran the RACE reads through MiXCR, one entry per CDR3 protein. The data contain about 120,000 distinct CDR3 sequences, roughly an eighth of them singletons. The time point here: patch test 1, 2 weeks after DPC sensitization. Treatment defined: therapeutic diphenylcyclopropenone sensitization with weekly scalp DPC. The sample in question was whole blood, obtained in connection with sensitization to the hapten diphenylcyclopropenone (DPC). These receptors were obtained from a man between 18 and 35 years old with alopecia areata. Some clones in this sample may be carry-over from other donors' samples.

The rearrangement links TRBV4-2 to TRBJ2-2; D perhaps matches TRBD2 (5 bases). CDR3 length equals 17 residues. The V gene's germline CDR1 is LGHNA and CDR2 YNFKEQ. V was clipped by 3 bases and J by 0 bases, with 14 bases between them. Here the CDR3 DNA reads TGTGCCAGCAGCCAGTCCTCAGGAGGAACGAACACCGGGGAGCTGTTTTTT. Amino acid sequence: CASSQSSGGTNTGELFF.

This clonotype appeared many times. This chain links TRBV2 with TRBJ2-7, with 16 bases fitting TRBD2. The CDR3 spans 15 residues. Germline CDR1 is SNHLY and CDR2 is FYNNEI. Trimming took 4 bases from V and 6 from J; bases not matched to a gene: 3. The CDR3 spells CASSVGLAGGLEQYV. The CDR3 region has the DNA TGTGCCAGCAGTGTGGGACTAGCGGGGGGGCTCGAGCAGTACGTC.

This clonotype turned up a few times. This chain uses TRBV12-3 or TRBV12-4 with TRBJ1-4; D uncertain. This CDR3 is built from 17 residues. The ends were cut back, 5 bases at V and 8 bases at J, with 24 bases in the middle. CDR3 nucleotide sequence: TGTGCCAGCAGTCCAAATGCGGGGTTCGGTCTACGGGAAAAACTGTTTTTT. Translating it yields CASSPNAGFGLREKLFF.